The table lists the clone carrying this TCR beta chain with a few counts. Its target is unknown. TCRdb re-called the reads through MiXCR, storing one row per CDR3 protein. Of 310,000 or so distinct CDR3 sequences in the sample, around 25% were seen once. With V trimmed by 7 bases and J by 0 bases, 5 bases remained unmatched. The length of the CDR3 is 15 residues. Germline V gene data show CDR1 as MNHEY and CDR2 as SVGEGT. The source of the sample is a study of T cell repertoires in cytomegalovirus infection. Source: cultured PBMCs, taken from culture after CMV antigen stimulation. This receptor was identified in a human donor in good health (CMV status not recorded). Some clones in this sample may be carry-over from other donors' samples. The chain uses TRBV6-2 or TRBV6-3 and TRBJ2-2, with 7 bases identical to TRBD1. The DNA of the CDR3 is TGTGCCAGCAAACCTCAGGGGGCGAACACCGGGGAGCTGTTTTTT. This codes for CASKPQGANTGELFF.